This is a list of T cell receptor beta chains from one sample in a study of blood T cell repertoires in COVID-19. This table comes from immunoSEQ multiplex PCR, and its TCRdb copy is limited to in-frame clones, with some not included. Among about 100,000 clones listed, 80% were seen once. Sequenced input: peripheral blood. The receptor set was obtained from a man in his 70s with active or convalescent COVID-19. CDR3s include the opening cysteine and the closing phenylalanine or tryptophan. A D gene is named only where the DNA matches it firmly. Rows give clone size only sometimes, using once, few, many, or a class for an expanded clone.

j_gene: TRBJ2-1; v_gene: TRBV10-3; d_gene: TRBD2; abundance: NA; CDR3nt: TGTGCCATCAGGGCTGGACTAGCGGGAGACAATGAGCAGTTCTTC; CDR3aa: CAIRAGLAGDNEQFF
j_gene: TRBJ2-5; v_gene: TRBV9; d_gene: NA; abundance: NA; CDR3nt: TGTGCCAGCAGCGTAGTTACAGAAGAGACCCAGTACTTC; CDR3aa: CASSVVTEETQYF
j_gene: TRBJ2-1; v_gene: TRBV12-3/TRBV12-4; d_gene: NA; abundance: NA; CDR3nt: TGTGCCAGCAGCCCCGGAACTAACAATGAGCAGTTCTTC; CDR3aa: CASSPGTNNEQFF
j_gene: TRBJ2-7; v_gene: TRBV3-1/TRBV3-2; d_gene: NA; abundance: NA; CDR3nt: TGTGCCAGCAGCCAAGACAGGGTCTACGAGCAGTACTTC; CDR3aa: CASSQDRVYEQYF
j_gene: TRBJ1-2; v_gene: TRBV19; d_gene: NA; abundance: NA; CDR3nt: TGTGCCAGTAGTATTTCCCCAGGATGGGGCTACACCTTC; CDR3aa: CASSISPGWGYTF
j_gene: TRBJ2-7; v_gene: TRBV5-1; d_gene: TRBD2; abundance: many; CDR3nt: TGCGCCAGCAGCCTGACTAGCGGGAGTACCCTGGGCGAGCAGTACTTC; CDR3aa: CASSLTSGSTLGEQYF
j_gene: TRBJ1-2; v_gene: TRBV13; d_gene: NA; abundance: NA; CDR3nt: TGTGCCAGCAGCTTTTCGTGGAGGGGCACGCAAACTAACTATGGCTACACCTTC; CDR3aa: CASSFSWRGTQTNYGYTF
j_gene: TRBJ1-2; v_gene: TRBV12-3/TRBV12-4; d_gene: NA; abundance: few; CDR3nt: TGTGCCAGCAGTTATAGGAGAGGGAGTGGCTACACCTTC; CDR3aa: CASSYRRGSGYTF
j_gene: TRBJ2-3; v_gene: TRBV4-2; d_gene: NA; abundance: NA; CDR3nt: TGTGCCAGCAGCCCCTGGACAGGCACAGATACGCAGTATTTT; CDR3aa: CASSPWTGTDTQYF
j_gene: TRBJ2-2; v_gene: TRBV7-7; d_gene: TRBD2; abundance: NA; CDR3nt: TGTGCTAGCAGCGACGGACTAGCGGGAGTCGGGGAGCTGTTTTTT; CDR3aa: CASSDGLAGVGELFF
j_gene: TRBJ2-7; v_gene: TRBV24-1; d_gene: TRBD2; abundance: NA; CDR3nt: TGTGCCACCAGTGATGGACTAGCGGGAGGCTACGAGCAGTACTTC; CDR3aa: CATSDGLAGGYEQYF
j_gene: TRBJ2-7; v_gene: TRBV7-8; d_gene: TRBD2; abundance: NA; CDR3nt: TGTGCCAGCAGCTTAGCCCCGGGACTAGGATACGAGCAGTACTTC; CDR3aa: CASSLAPGLGYEQYF
j_gene: TRBJ2-7; v_gene: TRBV3-1/TRBV3-2; d_gene: TRBD1; abundance: once; CDR3nt: TGTGCCAGCAGCCAGCAGGGGGCCTACGAGCAGTACTTC; CDR3aa: CASSQQGAYEQYF
j_gene: TRBJ2-7; v_gene: TRBV7-9; d_gene: TRBD1; abundance: NA; CDR3nt: TGTGCCAGCACTTGGACAGGGGTCGAGCAGTACTTC; CDR3aa: CASTWTGVEQYF
j_gene: TRBJ2-7; v_gene: TRBV25-1; d_gene: TRBD2; abundance: NA; CDR3nt: TGTGCCAGCAGTGATGAGGGGAGGGGCTCCTACGAGCAGTACTTC; CDR3aa: CASSDEGRGSYEQYF
j_gene: TRBJ2-7; v_gene: TRBV30; d_gene: NA; abundance: NA; CDR3nt: TGTGCCTGGAGTCCAGCGGAGACCGCCTACGAGCAGTACTTC; CDR3aa: CAWSPAETAYEQYF
j_gene: TRBJ1-2; v_gene: TRBV28; d_gene: TRBD1; abundance: NA; CDR3nt: TGTGCCAGCATGAGGGACAGCCATTATGGCTACACCTTC; CDR3aa: CASMRDSHYGYTF
j_gene: TRBJ2-7; v_gene: TRBV3-1/TRBV3-2; d_gene: TRBD2; abundance: NA; CDR3nt: TGTGCCAGCAGCCAAGGATTTGGTAGCGGGTACTACGAGCAGTACTTC; CDR3aa: CASSQGFGSGYYEQYF
j_gene: TRBJ1-4; v_gene: TRBV7-6; d_gene: NA; abundance: NA; CDR3nt: TGTGCCAGCAGCTTGGCGGGGTATGCAACTAATGAAAAACTGTTTTTT; CDR3aa: CASSLAGYATNEKLFF
j_gene: TRBJ2-3; v_gene: TRBV28; d_gene: NA; abundance: NA; CDR3nt: TGTGCCAGCAGTTTCGATGTGAGGTTTGCAGGGGCTGATACGCAGTATTTT; CDR3aa: CASSFDVRFAGADTQYF
j_gene: TRBJ1-2; v_gene: TRBV7-6; d_gene: TRBD1; abundance: medium-sized; CDR3nt: TGTGCCAGCAGCTCGACAGGGGGGTCTGGCTATGGCTACACCTTC; CDR3aa: CASSSTGGSGYGYTF
j_gene: TRBJ1-5; v_gene: TRBV19; d_gene: NA; abundance: NA; CDR3nt: TGTGCCAGTAACAGGGCTGAAGGTCAGCCCCAGCATTTT; CDR3aa: CASNRAEGQPQHF